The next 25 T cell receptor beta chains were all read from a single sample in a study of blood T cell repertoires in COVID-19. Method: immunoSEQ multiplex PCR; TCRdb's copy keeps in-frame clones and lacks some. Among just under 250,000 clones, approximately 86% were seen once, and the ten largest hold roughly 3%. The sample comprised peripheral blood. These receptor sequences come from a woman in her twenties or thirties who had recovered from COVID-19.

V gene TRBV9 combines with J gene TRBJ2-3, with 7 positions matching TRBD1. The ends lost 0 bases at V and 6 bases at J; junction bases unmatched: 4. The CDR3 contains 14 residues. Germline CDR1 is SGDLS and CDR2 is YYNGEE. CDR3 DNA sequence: TGTGCCAGCAGCGTAGAGGGGGCAGGGGATACGCAGTATTTT. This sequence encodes CASSVEGAGDTQYF.

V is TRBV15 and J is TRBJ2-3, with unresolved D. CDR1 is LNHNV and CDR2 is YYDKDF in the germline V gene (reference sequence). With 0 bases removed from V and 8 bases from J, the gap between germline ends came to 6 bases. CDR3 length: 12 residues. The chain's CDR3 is CATSRDRGTQYF. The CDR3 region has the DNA TGTGCCACCAGCAGAGATCGAGGTACGCAGTATTTT.

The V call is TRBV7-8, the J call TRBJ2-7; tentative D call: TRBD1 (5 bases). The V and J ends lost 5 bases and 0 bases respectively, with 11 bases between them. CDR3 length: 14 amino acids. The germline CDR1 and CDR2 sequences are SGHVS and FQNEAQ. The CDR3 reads CASSRQLSSYEQYF. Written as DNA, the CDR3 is TGTGCCAGCAGCAGACAGTTAAGCTCCTACGAGCAGTACTTC.

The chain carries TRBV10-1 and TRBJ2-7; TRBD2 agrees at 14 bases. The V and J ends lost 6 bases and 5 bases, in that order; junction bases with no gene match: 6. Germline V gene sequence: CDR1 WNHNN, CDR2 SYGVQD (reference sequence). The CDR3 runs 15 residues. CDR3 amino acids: CASRRLAGGPHEQYF. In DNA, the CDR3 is TGCGCCAGCAGAAGACTAGCGGGGGGGCCCCACGAGCAGTACTTC.

CDR3 in DNA: TGTGCCAGCAGCATAACCCGGGGGGGGGCAGATACGCAGTATTTT. Amino acids: CASSITRGGADTQYF. This chain joins TRBV7-2 and TRBJ2-3; the match to TRBD2 covers 8 bases. Per the germline V gene, CDR1 is SGHTA and CDR2 is FQGNSA. CDR3 size: 15 residues. With 5 bases clipped from V and 4 bases from J, the junction kept 8 bases outside the gene matches.

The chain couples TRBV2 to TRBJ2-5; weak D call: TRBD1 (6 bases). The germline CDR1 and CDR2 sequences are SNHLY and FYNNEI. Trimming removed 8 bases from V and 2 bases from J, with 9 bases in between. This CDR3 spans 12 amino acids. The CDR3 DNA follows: TGTGCCAGCGACAGGATTCAAGAGACCCAGTACTTC. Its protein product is CASDRIQETQYF.

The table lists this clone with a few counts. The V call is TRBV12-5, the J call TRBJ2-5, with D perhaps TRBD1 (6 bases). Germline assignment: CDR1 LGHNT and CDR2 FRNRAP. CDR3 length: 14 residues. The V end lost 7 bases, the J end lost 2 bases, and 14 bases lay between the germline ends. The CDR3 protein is CASVTDRNQETQYF. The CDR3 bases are TGTGCTAGTGTCACGGACAGAAATCAAGAGACCCAGTACTTC.

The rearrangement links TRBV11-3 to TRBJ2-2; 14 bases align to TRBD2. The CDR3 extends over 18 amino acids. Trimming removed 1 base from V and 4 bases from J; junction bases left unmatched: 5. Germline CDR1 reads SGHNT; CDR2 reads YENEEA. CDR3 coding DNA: TGTGCCAGCAGCTTAGGACTAGCGGGGGGGCCCATCACCGGGGAGCTGTTTTTT. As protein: CASSLGLAGGPITGELFF.

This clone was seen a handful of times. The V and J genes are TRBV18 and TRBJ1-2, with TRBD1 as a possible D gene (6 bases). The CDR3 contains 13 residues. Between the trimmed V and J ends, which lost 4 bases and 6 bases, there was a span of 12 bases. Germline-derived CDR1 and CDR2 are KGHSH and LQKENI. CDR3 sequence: CASSLQGGDGYTF. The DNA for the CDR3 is TGTGCCAGCTCACTACAGGGTGGGGATGGCTACACCTTC. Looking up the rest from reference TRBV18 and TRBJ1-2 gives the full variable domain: NAGVMQNPRHLVRRRGQEARLRCSPMKGHSHVYWYRQLPEEGLKFMVYLQKENIIDESGMPKERFSAEFPKEGPSILRIQQVVRGDSAAYFCASSLQGGDGYTFGSGTRLTVV.

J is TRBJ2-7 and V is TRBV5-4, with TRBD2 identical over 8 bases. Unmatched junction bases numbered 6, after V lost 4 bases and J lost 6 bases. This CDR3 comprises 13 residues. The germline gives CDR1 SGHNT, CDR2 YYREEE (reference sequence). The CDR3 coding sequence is TGTGCCAGCAGCCGTCGGGAGGGTCGCGAGCAGTACTTC. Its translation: CASSRREGREQYF.

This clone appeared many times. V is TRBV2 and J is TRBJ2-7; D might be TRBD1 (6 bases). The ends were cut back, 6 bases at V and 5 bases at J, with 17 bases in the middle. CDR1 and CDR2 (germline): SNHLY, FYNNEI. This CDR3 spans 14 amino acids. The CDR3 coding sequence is TGTGCCAGCAGAGCCGACAGGTACATCAACGAGCAGTACTTC. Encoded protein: CASRADRYINEQYF.

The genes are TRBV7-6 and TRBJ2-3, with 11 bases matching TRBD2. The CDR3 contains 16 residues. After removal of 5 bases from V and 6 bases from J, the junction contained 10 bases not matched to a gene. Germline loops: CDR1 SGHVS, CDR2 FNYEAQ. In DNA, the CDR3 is TGTGCCAGCAGCCTGTTAGCGGGGGGGTCCCGGGATACGCAGTATTTT. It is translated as CASSLLAGGSRDTQYF.

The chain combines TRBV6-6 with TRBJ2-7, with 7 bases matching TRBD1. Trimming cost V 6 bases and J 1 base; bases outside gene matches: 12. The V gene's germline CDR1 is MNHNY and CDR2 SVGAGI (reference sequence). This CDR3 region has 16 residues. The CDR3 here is CASRSKRDSRSYEQYF. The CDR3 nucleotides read TGTGCCAGCAGGAGCAAACGGGACAGCAGATCCTACGAGCAGTACTTC.

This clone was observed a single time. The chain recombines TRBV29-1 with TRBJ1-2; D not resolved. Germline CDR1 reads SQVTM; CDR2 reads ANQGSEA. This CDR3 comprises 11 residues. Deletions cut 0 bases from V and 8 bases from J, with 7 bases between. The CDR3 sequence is CSVEDLGGYTF. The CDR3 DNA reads TGCAGCGTTGAAGATCTCGGGGGCTACACCTTC.

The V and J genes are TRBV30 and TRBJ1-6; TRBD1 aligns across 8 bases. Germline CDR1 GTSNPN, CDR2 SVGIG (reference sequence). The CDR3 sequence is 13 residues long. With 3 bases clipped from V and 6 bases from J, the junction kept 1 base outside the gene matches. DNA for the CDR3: TGTGCCTGGAGGACAGGGGCTAATTCACCCCTCCACTTT. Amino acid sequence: CAWRTGANSPLHF. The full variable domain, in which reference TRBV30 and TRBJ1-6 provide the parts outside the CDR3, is SQTIHQWPATLVQPVGSPLSLECTVEGTSNPNLYWYRQAAGRGLQLLFYSVGIGQISSEVPQNLSASRPQDRQFILSSKKLLLSDSGFYLCAWRTGANSPLHFGNGTRLTVT.

CDR3 region: CASSPGTAQETQYF. The CDR3 DNA is TGCGCCAGCAGCCCCGGGACAGCCCAAGAGACCCAGTACTTC. The J gene is TRBJ2-5, the V gene TRBV5-1; 7 bases match TRBD1. The trim removed 4 bases at V and 1 base at J, leaving 4 bases unmatched. Germline CDR1 SGHRS, CDR2 YFSETQ. CDR3 length equals 14 residues.

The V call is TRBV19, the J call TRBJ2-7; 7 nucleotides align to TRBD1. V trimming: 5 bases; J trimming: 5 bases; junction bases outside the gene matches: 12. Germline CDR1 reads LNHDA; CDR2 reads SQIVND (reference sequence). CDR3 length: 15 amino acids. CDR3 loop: CASSPNRGPLDEQYF. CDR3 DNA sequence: TGTGCCAGTAGTCCAAACAGGGGACCCTTGGACGAGCAGTACTTC.

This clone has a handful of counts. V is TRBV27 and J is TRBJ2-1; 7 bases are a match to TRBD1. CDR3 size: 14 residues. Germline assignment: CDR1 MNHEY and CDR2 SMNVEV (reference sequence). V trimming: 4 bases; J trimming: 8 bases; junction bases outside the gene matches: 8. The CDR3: CASSSEPTGDEQFF. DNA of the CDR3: TGTGCCAGCAGTTCAGAGCCAACAGGGGATGAGCAGTTCTTC.

CDR3 in DNA: TGTGCCAGCAGCTTGGACGCGGGCGCGAGCTCCTACGAGCAGTACTTC. It specifies CASSLDAGASSYEQYF. This chain links TRBV5-4 with TRBJ2-7; D is possibly TRBD2 (5 bases). CDR3 length equals 16 residues. V was clipped by 0 bases and J by 0 bases, with 13 bases between them. Germline V gene lookup returns CDR1 SGHNT and CDR2 YYREEE (reference sequence).

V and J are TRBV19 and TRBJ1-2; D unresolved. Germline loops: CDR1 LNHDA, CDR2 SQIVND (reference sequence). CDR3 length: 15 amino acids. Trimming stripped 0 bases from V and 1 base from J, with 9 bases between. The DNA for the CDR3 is TGTGCCAGTAGTATAGAAATCTCGGTTAACTATGGCTACACCTTC. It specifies CASSIEISVNYGYTF.

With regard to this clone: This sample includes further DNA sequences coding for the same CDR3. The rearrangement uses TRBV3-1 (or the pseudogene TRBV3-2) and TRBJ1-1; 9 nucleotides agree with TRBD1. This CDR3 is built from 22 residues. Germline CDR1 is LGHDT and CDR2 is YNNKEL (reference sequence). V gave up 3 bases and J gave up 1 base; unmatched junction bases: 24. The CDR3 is CASSQKFQKPFYPGQGNTEAFF. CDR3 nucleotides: TGTGCCAGCAGCCAGAAGTTCCAAAAACCCTTTTACCCGGGACAGGGGAACACTGAAGCTTTCTTT.

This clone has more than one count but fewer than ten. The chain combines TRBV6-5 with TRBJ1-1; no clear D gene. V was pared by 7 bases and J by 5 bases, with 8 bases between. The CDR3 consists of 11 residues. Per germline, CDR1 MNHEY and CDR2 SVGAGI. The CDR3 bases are TGTGCCAGCACCGACGGGACTGAAGCTTTCTTT. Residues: CASTDGTEAFF.

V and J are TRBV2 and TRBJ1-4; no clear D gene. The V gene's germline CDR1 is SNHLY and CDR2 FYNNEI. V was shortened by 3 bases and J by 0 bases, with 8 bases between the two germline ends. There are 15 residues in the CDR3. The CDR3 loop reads CASSEYSTTNEKLFF. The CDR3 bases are TGTGCCAGCAGTGAGTACAGCACAACTAATGAAAAACTGTTTTTT.

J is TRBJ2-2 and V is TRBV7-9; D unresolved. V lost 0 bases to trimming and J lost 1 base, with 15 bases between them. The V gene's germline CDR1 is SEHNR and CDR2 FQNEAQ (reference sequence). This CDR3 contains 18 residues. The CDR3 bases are TGTGCCAGCAGCTTAGCTCTTGACGCAGGCCTGAACACCGGGGAGCTGTTTTTT. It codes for CASSLALDAGLNTGELFF.

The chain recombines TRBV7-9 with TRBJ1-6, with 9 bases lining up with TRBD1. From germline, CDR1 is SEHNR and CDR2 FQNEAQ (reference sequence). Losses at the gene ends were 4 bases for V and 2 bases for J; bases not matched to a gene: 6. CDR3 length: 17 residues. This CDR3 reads CASSSTGTGTYNSPLHF. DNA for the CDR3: TGTGCCAGCAGCTCAACCGGGACAGGGACCTATAATTCACCCCTCCACTTT.